Sequencing of this TCR beta chain was carried out in a study of post-analysis software for immune sequencing data. Study overall: Several disease courses (relapsing-remitting, secondary progressive and progressive-relapsing) of multiple sclerosis were included. Study-wide findings and caveats: Controls significantly exceeded multiple sclerosis patients in normalized Chao1 diversity. Batch-matched samples strongly co-clustered by F measure. TRBV5-6, TRBV5-1 and TRBV20-1 belonged to a set of about five TRBV segments that were more frequent in patients than controls.

Worth noting for this clonotype: Antigen specificity is unknown.

Prepared TCR beta cDNA libraries contained unique molecular identifiers. Out of roughly 1 to 10 million T cells, a few hundred thousand cDNA molecules were generated. TCRdb re-called the PCR reads through MiXCR, storing one row per CDR3 protein. Found here are 180,000 or so distinct CDR3 sequences, over 25% of them singletons; the top ten hold about 3.4%. Germline V gene data show CDR1 as SQVTM and CDR2 as ANQGSEA. V was clipped by 7 bases and J by 7 bases; unmatched bases: 6. CDR3 length equals 11 residues. The origin of this receptor is a girl under 18 with multiple sclerosis. Sequences were obtained from blood. The genes are TRBV29-1 and TRBJ1-1; TRBD1 aligns across 7 bases. The CDR3, as DNA: TGCAGCGCCGCACAGGGGAATGAAGCTTTCTTT. Residues: CSAAQGNEAFF.